These T cell receptor beta chains were read from a single sample in a study of shared clonotypes between healthy human individuals. Only in-frame clones appear in the TCRdb table, and some are missing; sequencing was by immunoSEQ multiplex PCR. The sample records 550,000 to 850,000 clones, roughly 70% being singletons. Specimen: memory CD4+ T cells sorted from blood. The receptors were gathered from a woman aged 30 to 39 in good health. Both conserved end residues are part of each CDR3. D genes are given only for firm matches. The size of a clone is reported for some rows only, either as once, few or many, or as a class for expanded clones.

V gene	clone size	J gene	D gene	CDR3 DNA	CDR3 protein
TRBV4-1	once	TRBJ1-2	TRBD1	TGCGCCAGCAGCCCGAACAGGGGCCCAGGGGATGGCTACACCTTC	CASSPNRGPGDGYTF
TRBV5-1	.	TRBJ2-3	.	TGCGCCAGCAGCTTGGAGGGGCGGCGCACAGATACGCAGTATTTT	CASSLEGRRTDTQYF
TRBV2	.	TRBJ2-5	TRBD2	TGTGCCAGCAGTGAAGAGCTAGCGGGAGTCGAGACCCAGTACTTC	CASSEELAGVETQYF
TRBV30	.	TRBJ1-1	TRBD1	TGTGCCTGGAGTAAGGGACAGGGGGCTTTTGGGGCTTTCTTT	CAWSKGQGAFGAFF
TRBV6-5	once	TRBJ1-2	TRBD1	TGTGCCAGCAGTTACTCCCAAGGACAGGAGAACACCTTC	CASSYSQGQENTF
TRBV5-4	.	TRBJ2-3	.	TGTGCCAGCAGCTTGGACACAGATACGCAGTATTTT	CASSLDTDTQYF
TRBV6-5	few	TRBJ1-3	.	TGTGCCAGCAGTTACTGGCCTGGAAACACCATATATTTT	CASSYWPGNTIYF
TRBV25-1	.	TRBJ1-1	TRBD1	TGTGCCAGCAGTACGGCCGGACAGGGGGACACTGAAGCTTTCTTT	CASSTAGQGDTEAFF
TRBV9	once	TRBJ2-5	TRBD2	TGTGCCAGCAGCGACTTAGCGGGAACGGAGACCCAGTACTTC	CASSDLAGTETQYF
TRBV19	.	TRBJ1-2	.	TGTGCCAGTAGTATACAGGGTTTTGGCTACACCTTC	CASSIQGFGYTF
TRBV28	.	TRBJ2-5	TRBD2	TGTGCCAGCAGTTCACTAGCGGGAGCTGGGGAGACCCAGTACTTC	CASSSLAGAGETQYF
TRBV6-6	many	TRBJ2-1	.	TGTGCCAGCAGCCAGGGATCCGAGAATGAGCAGTTCTTC	CASSQGSENEQFF
TRBV6-1	.	TRBJ2-7	TRBD2	TGTGCCAGCAGTGTGACCTCTAGCGGTCGACCGGGCGAGCAGTACTTC	CASSVTSSGRPGEQYF
TRBV7-9	.	TRBJ1-1	.	TGTGCCAGCAGCAGCCGAGTCACGACAGAGAACACTGAAGCTTTCTTT	CASSSRVTTENTEAFF
TRBV5-1	.	TRBJ1-5	TRBD1	TGCGCCAGCAGCGTAGACAGGGCTAGCAATCAGCCCCAGCATTTT	CASSVDRASNQPQHF
TRBV19	.	TRBJ2-5	.	TGTGCCAGTAGTATAAGGGGGACCCAAGAGACCCAGTACTTC	CASSIRGTQETQYF
TRBV6-5	.	TRBJ2-1	TRBD2	TGTGCCAGCAGTTACCACCGGGAGGCAGGCAATGAGCAGTTCTTC	CASSYHREAGNEQFF
TRBV4-2	once	TRBJ2-7	.	TGTGCCAGCAGCCTTGGGGCTAGCTTGGACGAGCAGTACTTC	CASSLGASLDEQYF
TRBV5-1	.	TRBJ2-3	.	TGCGCCAGCAGCTTGGGGGGTATTTGGACAGATACGCAGTATTTT	CASSLGGIWTDTQYF
TRBV7-2	.	TRBJ2-7	.	TGTGCCAGCAGCTTCACGGGGTCAGGGTACTACGAGCAGTACTTC	CASSFTGSGYYEQYF
TRBV5-4	once	TRBJ1-2	.	TGTGCCAGCAGCGTTCCGGGGCCGGGGGGCTACACCTTC	CASSVPGPGGYTF
TRBV5-1	.	TRBJ1-2	TRBD1	TGCGCCAGCAGCTTGGCGACAGGGCCCTATGGCTACACCTTC	CASSLATGPYGYTF
TRBV6-1	.	TRBJ2-3	TRBD2	TGTGCCAGCAGTGGGGGACTAGCGGTCCGTTCCGTTAGCACAGATACGCAGTATTTT	CASSGGLAVRSVSTDTQYF
TRBV5-5	.	TRBJ2-7	TRBD1	TGTGCCAGCAGCTTCACAGGGGTCAACGAGCAGTACTTC	CASSFTGVNEQYF
TRBV19	.	TRBJ2-1	TRBD2	TGTGCCAGTAGCATGACTAGCGGGAGTTCTTATGAGCAGTTCTTC	CASSMTSGSSYEQFF
TRBV28	.	TRBJ1-2	.	TGTGCCTGCAGTTCGGGCTGGATCTCTGGCTACACCTTC	CACSSGWISGYTF